The 7 T cell receptor beta chains below come from one sample, sequenced in a study of early T cells in non-severe SARS-CoV-2 infection. Via MiXCR, TCRdb re-called the 5' RACE reads, giving one row per CDR3 protein. In the table there are just over 95,000 distinct CDR3 sequences, more than 9.5% of which are singletons. Sequences were obtained from whole blood. The source of these receptors is an adult who was a healthcare worker with PCR-confirmed SARS-CoV-2 infection or an uninfected control (not recorded which).

The V and J genes are TRBV5-5 and TRBJ1-5; TRBD1 agrees at 8 bases. Per germline, CDR1 SGHKS and CDR2 YYEKEE (reference sequence). This CDR3 region has 17 residues. V lost 0 bases, J lost 4 bases, and 9 bases stayed unmatched. The CDR3 bases are TGTGCCAGCAGCTTGGTGCCAGGGGGCCTAGGTAATCAGCCCCAGCATTTT. It is translated as CASSLVPGGLGNQPQHF.

The J gene is TRBJ2-6, the V gene TRBV20-1, with D possibly matching TRBD1 (6 bases). V was clipped by 6 bases and J by 0 bases, with 18 bases between them. The V gene's germline CDR1 is DFQATT and CDR2 SNEGSKA (reference sequence). CDR3 length: 17 amino acids. CDR3 bases: TGCAGTGCCCGCAGTGGACAGCCATACTCTGGGGCCAACGTCCTGACTTTC. This translates into CSARSGQPYSGANVLTF.

This clonotype was seen at least ten times. This sequence joins TRBV24-1 and TRBJ2-6; a possible D gene is TRBD2 (6 bases). Germline V gene sequence: CDR1 KGHDR, CDR2 SFDVKD. The CDR3 has 23 residues. V lost 1 base and J 5 bases, leaving 32 bases between the germline ends. CDR3 bases: TGTGCCACCAGTGATTTTAGTGCCCCAGGGACCCCTGAGGAGGGGCGCTGGGCCAACGTCCTGACTTTC. Encoded protein: CATSDFSAPGTPEEGRWANVLTF.

This clonotype was seen only a few times. The chain joins TRBV5-1 to TRBJ1-1; D is ambiguous. The CDR3 is 15 residues long. In germline, CDR1 is SGHRS, CDR2 YFSETQ. Trimming shortened V by 0 bases and J by 3 bases, and 12 bases separated the two germline ends. The DNA of the CDR3 is TGCGCCAGCAGCTTGGGCCGGAGGGCCGACACTGAAGCTTTCTTT. Its translation is CASSLGRRADTEAFF.

The rearrangement links TRBV7-9 to TRBJ2-3; D is ambiguous. Germline values: CDR1 SEHNR, CDR2 FQNEAQ (reference sequence). The V end lost 6 bases, the J end lost 10 bases, and 17 bases lay between the germline ends. This CDR3 spans 13 amino acids. CDR3 region: CASSPTFRQSQYF. The CDR3 DNA follows: TGTGCCAGCAGTCCCACCTTCCGTCAATCGCAGTATTTT.

This clonotype came up many times. Here the CDR3 DNA reads TGTGCCAGCAGATCGACAGCAGGCTATGGCTACACCTTC. Translated, it gives CASRSTAGYGYTF. The chain combines TRBV12-3 or TRBV12-4 with TRBJ1-2; D is perhaps TRBD1 (5 bases). CDR3 size: 13 residues. Trimming took 6 bases from V and 4 from J, leaving 12 bases between them.

The chain employs TRBV15 and TRBJ2-3; 8 bases match TRBD2. The CDR3 length is 15 residues. Looked up from germline, CDR1 is LNHNV and CDR2 is YYDKDF (reference sequence). Unmatched junction bases numbered 9, after V lost 3 bases and J lost 7 bases. The CDR3 loop reads CATSREAGDLYTQYF. CDR3 bases: TGTGCCACCAGCAGGGAAGCGGGAGACCTTTATACGCAGTATTTT.